The 32 T cell receptor beta chains reported below all come from one sample, sequenced in a study of T cells in Graves' hyperthyroidism and ophthalmopathy. RNA transcripts served as the template for amplifying TCR beta CDR3 regions. The TCR CDR3 was amplified in a first-round RT-PCR using the HTBI primer set. A single record per CDR3 protein comes from TCRdb applying MiXCR to the multiplex PCR reads. The top ten hold 15% to 20% of the sample, which has about 380,000 distinct CDR3 sequences, approximately 15% seen once. The sample comprised blood. The origin of the receptors is a woman aged 25 to 39 with Graves' ophthalmopathy.

This clonotype was counted at least ten times. The chain uses TRBV9 and TRBJ2-5; 8 bases line up with TRBD2. From germline, CDR1 is SGDLS and CDR2 YYNGEE. V lost 3 bases to trimming and J lost 4 bases; unmatched junction nucleotides: 11. The CDR3 covers 16 residues. This CDR3 reads CASSARRRGLAETQYF. Written as DNA, the CDR3 is TGTGCCAGCAGCGCCCGTAGAAGAGGACTAGCAGAGACCCAGTACTTC.

In its sample, this clonotype was seen many times. The chain combines TRBV27 with TRBJ1-2; 9 bases are a match to TRBD1. The germline gives CDR1 MNHEY, CDR2 SMNVEV (reference sequence). The CDR3 sequence is 14 residues long. Germline trimming cut 2 bases from V and 6 bases from J; bases unmatched to any gene: 4. In DNA, the CDR3 is TGTGCCAGCAGTTTAGACAGGGGGGTAAATGGCTACACCTTC. Translation: CASSLDRGVNGYTF.

V is TRBV4-1 and J is TRBJ1-2; no definite D call. CDR3 length: 14 residues. Trimming pared 4 bases from V and 0 bases from J, leaving 9 bases between. Germline V lookup: CDR1 MGHRA, CDR2 YSYEKL. CDR3 sequence reads: CASSPQRANYGYTF. CDR3 coding DNA: TGCGCCAGCAGCCCCCAACGAGCTAACTATGGCTACACCTTC.

This clonotype was seen at least ten times. The J gene is TRBJ2-1, the V gene TRBV9, with D possibly being TRBD2 (6 bases). Trimming took 3 bases from V and 4 from J, leaving 17 bases between them. This CDR3 is built from 16 residues. CDR1 and CDR2 from the germline V gene are SGDLS and YYNGEE. The DNA for the CDR3 is TGTGCCAGCAGCGCTCCATGGGGGAGGATGTACAATGAGCAGTTCTTC. It codes for CASSAPWGRMYNEQFF.

This clonotype came up a few times. V is TRBV6-1 and J is TRBJ2-7; D possibly corresponds to TRBD1 (6 bases). CDR1 is MNHNS and CDR2 is SASEGT in the germline V gene. This CDR3 comprises 13 residues. Trimming shortened V by 6 bases and J by 2 bases, and 11 bases separated the two germline ends. The CDR3 loop is CASSANRAYEQYF. DNA for the CDR3: TGTGCCAGCAGCGCGAACAGGGCCTACGAGCAGTACTTC.

This clonotype has at least ten counts. CDR3 DNA sequence: TGTGCCAGCAGAAGGGACGGGTCCTACGAGCAGTACTTC. This sequence encodes CASRRDGSYEQYF. This chain links TRBV6-1 with TRBJ2-7; D possibly matches TRBD1 or TRBD2 (5 bases each). Germline CDR1 is MNHNS and CDR2 is SASEGT. Trimming removed 6 bases from V and 1 base from J, with 10 bases in between. This CDR3 is built from 13 residues.

As concerns this clonotype: Just one base apart from a much larger clone, this may be a read error. J is TRBJ1-3 and V is TRBV12-3 or TRBV12-4; D unresolved. The V gene lost 6 bases and the J gene lost 2 bases, with 8 bases spanning the gap. This CDR3 contains 13 residues. CDR3 amino acids: CASRINAGNTIYF. The CDR3 region has the DNA TGTGCCAGCAGGATTAATGCTGGAAACACCATATATTTT.

In this sample, this clonotype turned up many times. The chain is built from TRBV7-2 and TRBJ1-2, with 7 bases fitting TRBD1. Trimming at V came to 1 base and at J to 4 bases, leaving 6 bases not matched to a gene. CDR1 SGHTA and CDR2 FQGNSA come from the germline V gene. This CDR3 region has 15 residues. CDR3 residues: CASSLGRGQTYGYTF. The CDR3 DNA is TGTGCCAGCAGCTTAGGGAGGGGACAGACCTATGGCTACACCTTC.

This clonotype came up many times. The J gene is TRBJ1-1, the V gene TRBV9; 7 bases align to TRBD1. The length of the CDR3 is 13 residues. CDR1 and CDR2 from the germline V gene are SGDLS and YYNGEE. V was clipped by 4 bases and J by 0 bases; unmatched bases: 0. The CDR3: CASSTGVNTEAFF. The CDR3 coding sequence is TGTGCCAGCAGCACAGGGGTGAACACTGAAGCTTTCTTT.

This clonotype has at least ten counts. The V call is TRBV7-8, the J call TRBJ1-6; D gene unclear. Germline lookup yields CDR1 SGHVS and CDR2 FQNEAQ. V shed 1 base and J shed 10 bases, with 14 bases lying between them. The CDR3 runs to 15 residues. CDR3 amino acids: CASSLDEGTGSPLHF. For the CDR3, the DNA is TGTGCCAGCAGCTTAGATGAGGGTACGGGATCACCCCTCCACTTT. The full variable domain, its missing parts supplied by reference TRBV7-8 and TRBJ1-6, is GAGVSQSPRYKVAKRGQDVALRCDPISGHVSLFWYQQALGQGPEFLTYFQNEAQLDKSGLPSDRFFAERPEGSVSTLKIQRTQQEDSAVYLCASSLDEGTGSPLHFGNGTRLTVT.

This clonotype was recorded at least ten times. The rearrangement joins TRBV9 to TRBJ2-7, with 7 bases matching TRBD1. V lost 4 bases and J lost 6; bases outside the gene matches: 10. Looked up from germline, CDR1 is SGDLS and CDR2 is YYNGEE. The CDR3 sequence is 14 residues long. This CDR3 reads CASSPRQGTREQYF. The CDR3 coding sequence is TGTGCCAGCAGCCCCCGACAGGGAACTCGCGAGCAGTACTTC.

Many counts were recorded for this clonotype. The chain joins TRBV13 to TRBJ2-5, with 8 nucleotides matching TRBD2. CDR3 length: 15 residues. Trimming cost V 8 bases and J 5 bases; bases outside gene matches: 13. Germline V gene sequence: CDR1 PRHDT, CDR2 FYEKMQ (reference sequence). The CDR3 protein is CASRRAGGLQETQYF. As DNA, the CDR3 is TGTGCCAGCCGGAGGGCGGGGGGTCTGCAGGAGACCCAGTACTTC. Complete variable domain (other parts from reference TRBV13 and TRBJ2-5): AAGVIQSPRHLIKEKRETATLKCYPIPRHDTVYWYQQGPGQDPQFLISFYEKMQSDKGSIPDRFSAQQFSDYHSELNMSSLELGDSALYFCASRRAGGLQETQYFGPGTRLLVL.

This clonotype was detected many times. This sequence joins TRBV28 and TRBJ2-1; TRBD2 matches 11 bases. J gave up 5 bases and V 9 bases, and 6 bases lay outside the gene matches. Germline V lookup: CDR1 MDHEN, CDR2 SYDVKM. The CDR3 covers 14 residues. CDR3 nucleotides: TGTGCCAGTGATACTAGCGGGGGCGACAATGAGCAGTTCTTC. Its translation is CASDTSGGDNEQFF.

The chain has TRBV20-1 and TRBJ2-3, with TRBD1 matching over 7 bases. The CDR3 sequence is 16 residues long. V shed 4 bases, J shed 4 bases, and the junction held 14 bases outside the gene matches. In germline, CDR1 is DFQATT, CDR2 SNEGSKA (reference sequence). The CDR3 reads CSAIGNRQGVADTQYF. The CDR3 bases are TGCAGTGCTATAGGGAATCGACAGGGAGTAGCAGATACGCAGTATTTT.

There are many counts of this clonotype. The chain recombines TRBV7-9 with TRBJ2-7, with 9 positions matching TRBD1. The CDR3 spans 12 residues. Germline values: CDR1 SEHNR, CDR2 FQNEAQ (reference sequence). J lost 8 bases, V lost 5 bases, and 4 bases had no gene match. CDR3 nucleotide sequence: TGTGCCAGCAGCCCCGGGACAGGGAAGCAGTACTTC. Protein sequence: CASSPGTGKQYF.

This clonotype was counted ten times or more. V usage is TRBV3-2 and J usage is TRBJ1-2. TRBV3-2 is described as a pseudogene. This CDR3 has 22 amino acids. CDR3 coding DNA: TGTGCCAGCAGCCAACCTACAGGGATCTTTCTGTGGACTAGGGAATTGAACTATGGCTACACCTTC. Encoded protein: CASSQPTGIFLWTRELNYGYTF.

In this sample, this clonotype turned up many times. The V gene is TRBV2, the J gene TRBJ1-1; D possibly corresponds to TRBD1 (6 bases). The CDR3 loop spans 13 amino acids. CDR1 is SNHLY and CDR2 is FYNNEI in the germline V gene. Trimming pared 9 bases from V and 0 bases from J, leaving 11 bases between. In DNA form, the CDR3 reads TGTGCCAGAACCGGACAGATGAACACTGAAGCTTTCTTT. Its protein product is CARTGQMNTEAFF.

With regard to this clonotype: A read error may explain this, as a much larger clone is one base away. This chain uses TRBV2 with TRBJ1-2, with D uncertain. CDR3 length equals 13 residues. Germline CDR1 and CDR2: SNHLY and FYNNEI. V shed 8 bases and J shed 8 bases, with 18 bases lying between them. The CDR3 protein is CASHMERDYGYTF. As DNA, the CDR3 is TGTGCCAGCCACATGGAAAGGGATTACGGCTACACCTTC. Filled out from reference TRBV2 and TRBJ1-2, the complete variable domain reads EPEVTQTPSHQVTQMGQEVILRCVPISNHLYFYWYRQILGQKVEFLVSFYNNEISEKSEIFDDQFSVERPDGSNFTLKIRSTKLEDSAMYFCASHMERDYGYTFGSGTRLTVV.

This clonotype has ten or more counts. The CDR3 loop reads CASMKRGNNEQFF. CDR3 nucleotides: TGTGCCAGCATGAAGCGGGGTAACAATGAGCAGTTCTTC. The rearrangement joins TRBV6-1 to TRBJ2-1, with 7 bases fitting TRBD2. With V trimmed by 7 bases and J by 5 bases, 5 bases remained unmatched. CDR3 length: 13 amino acids. From germline, CDR1 is MNHNS and CDR2 SASEGT.

This clonotype occurred a few times. The chain couples TRBV9 to TRBJ1-6, with TRBD1 as a possible D gene (5 bases). There are 16 residues in the CDR3. Germline V CDR1 and CDR2: SGDLS, YYNGEE. V was trimmed by 2 bases and J by 7 bases, leaving 16 bases between them. The CDR3 loop is CASSVSPGPENSPLHF. CDR3 DNA sequence: TGTGCCAGCAGCGTCTCCCCGGGACCCGAGAATTCACCCCTCCACTTT.

This clonotype was seen repeatedly, ten times or more. An end of the junction does not agree with germline; a read error may underlie this. The J gene is TRBJ2-2, the V gene TRBV12-3 or TRBV12-4; no definite D call. CDR3 length: 12 residues. CDR3 nucleotides: TGTGCCAGCAGCTTAGTGGGCGGGGAGCTGTTTTTT. Translation: CASSLVGGELFF.

This clonotype was counted many times. V is TRBV20-1 and J is TRBJ1-1, with TRBD1 matching over 8 bases. This CDR3 spans 12 amino acids. Trimming removed 5 bases from V and 5 bases from J; junction bases left unmatched: 4. CDR1 DFQATT and CDR2 SNEGSKA come from the germline V gene (reference sequence). The chain's CDR3 is CSAATGGTEAFF. As DNA, the CDR3 is TGCAGTGCTGCTACAGGGGGGACTGAAGCTTTCTTT.

The chain links TRBV10-3 to TRBJ1-2; D gene unclear. Germline V gene lookup returns CDR1 ENHRY and CDR2 SYGVKD. The CDR3 is 12 amino acids. V lost 3 bases and J lost 6, with 8 bases in between. CDR3 in DNA: TGTGCCATCAGTGATTGGGAGGATGGCTACACCTTC. This translates into CAISDWEDGYTF.

This clonotype appeared many times. The chain is built from TRBV28 and TRBJ2-7; weak D call: TRBD2 (6 bases). This CDR3 region has 15 residues. With 5 bases removed from V and 2 bases from J, the gap between germline ends came to 16 bases. Germline-derived CDR1 and CDR2 are MDHEN and SYDVKM. CDR3 in amino acids: CASSPFPGVPYEQYF. Here the CDR3 DNA reads TGTGCCAGCAGTCCGTTCCCGGGGGTTCCCTACGAGCAGTACTTC.

This clonotype showed up many times. CDR3 loop: CASSTGVYYEQYF. In DNA form, the CDR3 reads TGTGCCAGCAGCACAGGGGTGTATTACGAGCAGTACTTC. The J gene is TRBJ2-7, the V gene TRBV7-9, with 7 bases aligning to TRBD1. Trimming removed 5 bases from V and 4 bases from J; junction bases left unmatched: 5. This CDR3 spans 13 amino acids. Germline V gene data show CDR1 as SEHNR and CDR2 as FQNEAQ (reference sequence). Together with reference TRBV7-9 and TRBJ2-7, the CDR3 gives the full variable domain: DTGVSQNPRHKITKRGQNVTFRCDPISEHNRLYWYRQTLGQGPEFLTYFQNEAQLEKSRLLSDRFSAERPKGSFSTLEIQRTEQGDSAMYLCASSTGVYYEQYFGPGTRLTVT.

This clonotype was detected many times. The J gene is TRBJ2-4, the V gene TRBV28; no clear D gene. The CDR3 has 14 amino acids. Germline lookup yields CDR1 MDHEN and CDR2 SYDVKM. The V end was cut by 7 bases, the J end by 0 bases, with 10 bases between. CDR3 DNA sequence: TGTGCCAGCAATCGTTTCGAAGCCAAAAACATTCAGTACTTC. Amino acid sequence: CASNRFEAKNIQYF.

This clonotype was detected many times. The V call is TRBV11-2, the J call TRBJ2-7; 7 positions match TRBD1. Germline CDR1 is SGHAT and CDR2 is FQNNGV. The CDR3 contains 14 residues. V shed 5 bases, J shed 3 bases, and the junction held 7 bases outside the gene matches. The CDR3 loop is CASSPGQDFYEQYF. In DNA form, the CDR3 reads TGTGCCAGCAGCCCTGGACAGGATTTCTACGAGCAGTACTTC.

In its sample, this clonotype was seen many times. This chain connects TRBV7-9 to TRBJ2-7, with 9 bases lining up with TRBD1. The CDR3 length is 19 residues. The germline CDR1 and CDR2 sequences are SEHNR and FQNEAQ (reference sequence). V was clipped by 6 bases and J by 4 bases; unmatched bases: 22. CDR3 loop: CASRPWGGQGSSEVYEQYF. CDR3 bases: TGTGCCAGCAGACCATGGGGTGGACAGGGGTCCTCTGAGGTTTACGAGCAGTACTTC.

Many counts were recorded for this clonotype. The gene calls are TRBV28 and TRBJ2-7; TRBD2 agrees at 7 bases. V shed 3 bases, J shed 4 bases, and the junction held 6 bases outside the gene matches. The CDR3 is 14 amino acids. Per germline, CDR1 MDHEN and CDR2 SYDVKM. In nucleotides, the CDR3 is TGTGCCAGCAGTTTTCCCGTGGGGGGGTACGAGCAGTACTTC. Translated, it gives CASSFPVGGYEQYF. The entire variable domain, with the rest obtained from reference TRBV28 and TRBJ2-7, is as follows: DVKVTQSSRYLVKRTGEKVFLECVQDMDHENMFWYRQDPGLGLRLIYFSYDVKMKEKGDIPEGYSVSREKKERFSLILESASTNQTSMYLCASSFPVGGYEQYFGPGTRLTVT.

This clonotype has at least ten counts. V usage is TRBV28 and J usage is TRBJ1-2; 9 bases are a match to TRBD1. J lost 4 bases, V lost 6 bases, and 12 bases had no gene match. This CDR3 is 16 amino acids long. CDR1 and CDR2 from the germline V gene are MDHEN and SYDVKM. The CDR3 here is CASRENRGRLIYGYTF. CDR3 coding DNA: TGTGCCAGCAGGGAAAACAGGGGGCGCTTGATCTATGGCTACACCTTC.

This clonotype was seen ten or more times. CDR3 sequence (DNA): TGTGCCAGCGCCCTCCTGGGGGAGCAGTACTTC. It encodes CASALLGEQYF. The rearrangement links TRBV27 to TRBJ2-7; D remains ambiguous. The germline CDR1 and CDR2 sequences are MNHEY and SMNVEV (reference sequence). V was cut by 8 bases and J by 7 bases, with 12 bases left in between. This CDR3 contains 11 residues.

This clonotype has ten or more counts. The V call is TRBV11-2, the J call TRBJ2-3; 7 bases are a match to TRBD1. The CDR3 runs 16 residues. Germline CDR1 is SGHAT and CDR2 is FQNNGV. After removal of 6 bases from V and 2 bases from J, the junction contained 11 bases not matched to a gene. Here the CDR3 reads CASRGLTGAYTDTQYF. The CDR3 DNA reads TGTGCCAGCAGGGGTTTAACAGGGGCCTACACAGATACGCAGTATTTT.